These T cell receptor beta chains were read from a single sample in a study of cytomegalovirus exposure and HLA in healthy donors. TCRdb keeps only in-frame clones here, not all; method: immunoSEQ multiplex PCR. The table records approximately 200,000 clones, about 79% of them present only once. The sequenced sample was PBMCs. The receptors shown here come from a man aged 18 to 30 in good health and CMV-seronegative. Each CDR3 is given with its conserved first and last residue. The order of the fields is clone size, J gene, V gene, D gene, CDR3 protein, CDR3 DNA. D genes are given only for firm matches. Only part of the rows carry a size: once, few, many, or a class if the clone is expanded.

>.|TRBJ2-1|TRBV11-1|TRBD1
CASSLLRDSNLNEQFF
TGTGCCAGCAGCCTACTACGGGACAGCAACTTGAATGAGCAGTTCTTC
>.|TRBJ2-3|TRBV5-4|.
CASSLLLGTDTQYF
TGTGCCAGCAGCTTACTATTAGGCACAGATACGCAGTATTTT
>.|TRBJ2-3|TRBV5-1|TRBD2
CASSLAGGTTDTQYF
TGCGCCAGCAGCCTAGCGGGGGGAACCACAGATACGCAGTATTTT
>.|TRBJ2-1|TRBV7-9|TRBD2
CASSLGGGTSWDNEQFF
TGTGCCAGCAGCTTAGGGGGGGGGACTAGCTGGGACAATGAGCAGTTCTTC
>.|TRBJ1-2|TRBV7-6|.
CASSLAPDSMSNYGYTF
TGTGCCAGCAGCTTAGCGCCGGACAGTATGAGTAACTATGGCTACACCTTC
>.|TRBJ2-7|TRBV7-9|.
CASSLAERSYEQYF
TGTGCCAGCAGCTTAGCGGAGCGGAGCTACGAGCAGTACTTC
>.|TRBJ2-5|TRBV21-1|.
CASSKSGGRQETQYF
TGTGCCAGCAGCAAATCAGGAGGCAGGCAAGAGACCCAGTACTTC
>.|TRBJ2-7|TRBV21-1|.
CASSKELTSGRVIYEQYF
TGTGCCAGCAGCAAAGAATTGACTAGCGGGAGGGTTATTTACGAGCAGTACTTC
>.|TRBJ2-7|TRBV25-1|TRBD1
CASSESDRGVYEQYF
TGTGCCAGCAGTGAATCCGACAGGGGGGTCTACGAGCAGTACTTC
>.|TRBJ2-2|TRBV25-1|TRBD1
CASSEKDREETGELFF
TGTGCCAGCAGTGAAAAGGACAGGGAAGAGACCGGGGAGCTGTTTTTT
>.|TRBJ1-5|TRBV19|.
CASRELRPNQPQHF
TGTGCCAGTCGGGAACTTCGGCCCAATCAGCCCCAGCATTTT
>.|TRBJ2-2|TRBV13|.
CASSFGGSVNTGELFF
TGTGCCAGCAGCTTTGGGGGGTCGGTGAACACCGGGGAGCTGTTTTTT
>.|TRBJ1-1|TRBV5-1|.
CASSLDLQGNTEAFF
TGCGCCAGCAGCTTGGATCTACAGGGAAACACTGAAGCTTTCTTT
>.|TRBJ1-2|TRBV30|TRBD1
CAWSPRWTGANYGYTF
TGTGCCTGGAGTCCGAGGTGGACAGGAGCTAACTATGGCTACACCTTC
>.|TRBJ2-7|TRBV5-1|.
CASRAGQSSYEQYF
TGCGCCAGCAGGGCGGGACAGAGCTCCTACGAGCAGTACTTC
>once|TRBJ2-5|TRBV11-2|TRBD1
CASSWTGEETQYF
TGTGCCAGCAGCTGGACAGGGGAAGAGACCCAGTACTTC
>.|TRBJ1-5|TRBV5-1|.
CASSLEGVGPQHF
TGCGCCAGCAGCTTGGAGGGGGTCGGACCCCAGCATTTT
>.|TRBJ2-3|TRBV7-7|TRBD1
CASSSDRGSDTQYF
TGTGCTAGCAGCTCGGACAGGGGGAGCGATACGCAGTATTTT
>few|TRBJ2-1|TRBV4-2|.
CASSQVSDSAYNEQFF
TGTGCCAGCAGCCAAGTGTCCGACTCCGCCTACAATGAGCAGTTCTTC
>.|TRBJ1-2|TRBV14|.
CASSQVWSYGYTF
TGTGCCAGCAGCCAAGTGTGGAGCTATGGCTACACCTTC
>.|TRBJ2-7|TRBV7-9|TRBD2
CASSLGSLAGGSTQYF
TGTGCCAGCAGCTTAGGGAGCCTAGCGGGGGGTTCGACGCAGTACTTC
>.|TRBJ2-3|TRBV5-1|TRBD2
CASSLAGWGDTQYF
TGCGCCAGCAGCTTAGCGGGGTGGGGAGATACGCAGTATTTT
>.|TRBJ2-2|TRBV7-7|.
CASSGDSTNTGELFF
TGTGCTAGCAGCGGGGACAGTACGAACACCGGGGAGCTGTTTTTT
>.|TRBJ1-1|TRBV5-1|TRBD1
CASSLTTGPEAFF
TGCGCCAGCAGCCTCACGACAGGGCCTGAAGCTTTCTTT
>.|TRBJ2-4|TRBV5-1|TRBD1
CASSLGQGVYIQYF
TGCGCCAGCAGCTTAGGGCAGGGGGTGTACATTCAGTACTTC
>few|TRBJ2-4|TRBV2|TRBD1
CASSPEQGAKNIQYF
TGTGCCAGCAGCCCAGAACAGGGGGCCAAAAACATTCAGTACTTC
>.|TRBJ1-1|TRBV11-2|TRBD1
CASSLSGGFEIGTEAFF
TGTGCCAGCAGCTTATCAGGGGGGTTCGAGATTGGCACTGAAGCTTTCTTT
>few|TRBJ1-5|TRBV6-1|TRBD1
CASLDRGSNQPQHF
TGTGCCAGCCTGGACAGGGGAAGCAATCAGCCCCAGCATTTT
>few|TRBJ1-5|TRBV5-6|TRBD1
CASSLTGGGSQPQHF
TGTGCCAGCAGCTTAACAGGGGGCGGGAGTCAGCCCCAGCATTTT